This T cell receptor (beta chain) came from a study of OX40 agonist ivuxolimab in advanced cancers. Study in general: Recorded diagnoses for dose-escalation patients were hepatocellular carcinoma, melanoma, renal cell or head and neck cancer.

Study-wide findings and caveats: Still undetermined is the antigen specificity of the expanded peripheral T cells.

This table comes from immunoSEQ multiplex PCR, and its TCRdb copy is limited to in-frame clones, with some not included. The table shows some 25,000 clones, with 77% occurring only once. The sample holds a few counts of this clone. The antigen is undetermined. Source: CD4+ or CD8+ T cells sorted from blood, taken in a trial of the OX40 agonist ivuxolimab. This receptor was taken from an adult with an advanced solid tumor such as melanoma, head and neck, liver or kidney cancer.

The CDR3 sequence is CAVGTGDSPLHF. The CDR3 DNA follows: TGTGCCGTAGGGACAGGGGATTCACCCCTCCACTTT. The rearrangement joins TRBV28 to TRBJ1-6, with 10 bases identical to TRBD1. V shed 11 bases, J shed 8 bases, and the junction held 3 bases outside the gene matches. The germline V gene has CDR1 MDHEN and CDR2 SYDVKM. CDR3 length: 12 residues.